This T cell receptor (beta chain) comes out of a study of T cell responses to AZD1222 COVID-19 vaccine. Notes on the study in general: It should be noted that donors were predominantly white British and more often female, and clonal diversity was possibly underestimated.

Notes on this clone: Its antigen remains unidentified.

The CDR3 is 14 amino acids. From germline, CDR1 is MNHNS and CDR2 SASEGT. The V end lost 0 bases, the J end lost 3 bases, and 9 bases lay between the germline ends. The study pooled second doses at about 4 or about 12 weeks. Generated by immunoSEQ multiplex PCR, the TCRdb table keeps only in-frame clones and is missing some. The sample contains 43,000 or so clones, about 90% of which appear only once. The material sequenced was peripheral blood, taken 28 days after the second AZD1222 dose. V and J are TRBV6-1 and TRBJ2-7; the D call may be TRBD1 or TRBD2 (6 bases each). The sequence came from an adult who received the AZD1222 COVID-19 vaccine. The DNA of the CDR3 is TGTGCCAGCAGTGAAGCTGGGGGGCTCTACGAGCAGTACTTC. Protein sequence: CASSEAGGLYEQYF.